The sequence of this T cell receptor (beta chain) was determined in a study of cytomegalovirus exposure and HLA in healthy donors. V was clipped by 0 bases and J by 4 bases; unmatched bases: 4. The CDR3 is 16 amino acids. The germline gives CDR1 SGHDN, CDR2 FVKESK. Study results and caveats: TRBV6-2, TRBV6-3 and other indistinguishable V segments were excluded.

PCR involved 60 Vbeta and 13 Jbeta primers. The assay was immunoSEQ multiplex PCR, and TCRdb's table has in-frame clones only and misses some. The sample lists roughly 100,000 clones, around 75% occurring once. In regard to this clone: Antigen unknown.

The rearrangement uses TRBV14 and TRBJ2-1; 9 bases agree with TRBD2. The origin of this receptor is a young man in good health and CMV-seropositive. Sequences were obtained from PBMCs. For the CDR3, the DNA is TGTGCCAGCAGCCAAGATCAGCGGGGGGTTTACAATGAGCAGTTCTTC. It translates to CASSQDQRGVYNEQFF.